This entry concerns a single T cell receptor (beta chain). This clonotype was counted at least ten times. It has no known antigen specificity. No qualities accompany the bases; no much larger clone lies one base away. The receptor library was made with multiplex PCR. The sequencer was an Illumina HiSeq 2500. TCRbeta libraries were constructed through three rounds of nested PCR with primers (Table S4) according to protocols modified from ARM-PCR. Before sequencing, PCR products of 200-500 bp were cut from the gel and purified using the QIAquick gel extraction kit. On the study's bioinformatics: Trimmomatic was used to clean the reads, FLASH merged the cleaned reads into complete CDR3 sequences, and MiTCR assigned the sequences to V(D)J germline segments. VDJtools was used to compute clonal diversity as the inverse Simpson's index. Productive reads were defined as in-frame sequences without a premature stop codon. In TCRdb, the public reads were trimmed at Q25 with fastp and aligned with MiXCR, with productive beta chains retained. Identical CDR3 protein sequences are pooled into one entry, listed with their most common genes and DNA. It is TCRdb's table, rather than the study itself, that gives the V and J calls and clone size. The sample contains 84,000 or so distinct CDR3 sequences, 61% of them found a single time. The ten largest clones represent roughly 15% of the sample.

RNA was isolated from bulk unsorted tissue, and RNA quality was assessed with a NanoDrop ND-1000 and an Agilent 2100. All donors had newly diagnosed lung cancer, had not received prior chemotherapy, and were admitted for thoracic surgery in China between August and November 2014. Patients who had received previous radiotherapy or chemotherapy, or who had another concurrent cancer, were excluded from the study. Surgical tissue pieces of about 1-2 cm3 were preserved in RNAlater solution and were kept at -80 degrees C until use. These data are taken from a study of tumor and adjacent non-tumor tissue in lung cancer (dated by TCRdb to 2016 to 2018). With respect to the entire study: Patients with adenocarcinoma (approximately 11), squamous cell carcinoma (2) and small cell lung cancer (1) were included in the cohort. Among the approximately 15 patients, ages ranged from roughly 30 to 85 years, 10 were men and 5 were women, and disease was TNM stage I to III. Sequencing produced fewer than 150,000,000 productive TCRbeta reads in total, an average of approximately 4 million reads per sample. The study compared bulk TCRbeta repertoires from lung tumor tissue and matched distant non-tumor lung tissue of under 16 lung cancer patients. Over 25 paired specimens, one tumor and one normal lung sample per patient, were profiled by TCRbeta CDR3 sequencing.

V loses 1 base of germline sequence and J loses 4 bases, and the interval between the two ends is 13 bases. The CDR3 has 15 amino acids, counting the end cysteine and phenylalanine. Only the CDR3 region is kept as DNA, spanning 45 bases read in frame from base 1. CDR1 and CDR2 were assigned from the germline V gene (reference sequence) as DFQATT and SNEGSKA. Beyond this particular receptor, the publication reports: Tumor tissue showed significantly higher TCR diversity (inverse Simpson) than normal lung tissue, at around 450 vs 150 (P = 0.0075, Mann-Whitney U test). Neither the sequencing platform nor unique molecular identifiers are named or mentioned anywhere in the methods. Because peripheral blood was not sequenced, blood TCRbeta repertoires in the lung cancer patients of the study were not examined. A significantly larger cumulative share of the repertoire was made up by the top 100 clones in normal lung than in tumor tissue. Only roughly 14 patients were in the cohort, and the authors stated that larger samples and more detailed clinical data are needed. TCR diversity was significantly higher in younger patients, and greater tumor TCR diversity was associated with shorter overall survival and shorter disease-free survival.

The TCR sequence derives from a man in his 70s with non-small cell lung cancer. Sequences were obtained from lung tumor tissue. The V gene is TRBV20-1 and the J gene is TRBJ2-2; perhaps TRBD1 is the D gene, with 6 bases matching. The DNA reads TGCAGTGCTAGAGTTCATGTGACAGGCACCGGGGAGCTGTTTTTT. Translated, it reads CSARVHVTGTGELFF.